This TCR beta chain was profiled in a study of HIV-infected patients and healthy controls. cDNA was made from about 480 ng RNA using alpha and beta constant primers. Alpha and beta chain libraries were made separately by chain-specific third strand synthesis with multiplexing indices. After a brief PCR adding P5, P7 and a second index, roughly 23 amplification cycles followed. Each CDR3 protein is one row after TCRdb ran MiXCR on the 5' RACE reads. The data show about 7,900 distinct CDR3 sequences, 8.4% seen once. Broader study findings: Healthy controls carried many MAIT alpha-chain CDR3s, while HIV+ repertoires had few.

Roughly three months, about 14 weeks, into antiretroviral therapy, follow-up blood was collected. The repertoire came from unfractionated whole blood and reflected all unsorted peripheral T cells. The CDR3 is 16 residues long. Germline V gene lookup returns CDR1 SGHAT and CDR2 FQDESV (reference sequence). J was trimmed by 6 bases and V by 5 bases; bases with no gene match: 13. As concerns this clonotype: Its target is unknown.

The receptor comes from an adult with HIV infection. The sample consisted of blood, taken during antiretroviral therapy. The gene calls are TRBV11-1 and TRBJ1-1, with 9 positions matching TRBD1. CDR3 sequence reads: CASSETGGPRHAEAFF. The CDR3 DNA reads as TGTGCCAGCAGCGAAACAGGGGGCCCCCGTCACGCTGAAGCTTTCTTT.